This T cell receptor beta chain was identified during a study of cytomegalovirus exposure and HLA in healthy donors (dated by TCRdb to 2015 to 2018). With respect to the entire study: An earlier analysis of 587 of the donors reported approximately 290 Gb of sequence data and some 100 million unique TCR beta sequences from about 179 million T cells. An early release that covered about 600 HLA-typed donors contained approximately 300 gigabases of sequencing data and 80 million or so unique TCR sequences. Of the roughly 400 genotyped donors, approximately 82% fell in the genetic ancestry cluster associated with self-reported Caucasian donors. The study aimed to test whether cataloging public T cell receptors could reveal signatures of past pathogen exposure. Using immunosequencing, the study profiled T cell repertoires from about 610 subjects and related those repertoires to cytomegalovirus serostatus. Besides the first cohort of roughly 700 subjects, a separate validation cohort made up of 120 different subjects was used. High-throughput TCR immunosequencing, statistical association of individual TCRs with disease status, and machine learning were combined to predict cytomegalovirus infection status. To study patterns of TCR occurrence, a later analysis re-analyzed previously published TCR beta repertoires from under 750 donors and added high-resolution HLA genotyping. Rather than drawing on any new phenotypic data, the later analysis identified candidate immune exposures from TCR beta sequences and the way those sequences occurred across donors. An earlier analysis of approximately 640 of the donors applied high-throughput TCR beta sequencing to assess whether each TCR beta V gene segment acted as functional or pseudogenic. Donor age, sex, ethnicity and CMV serostatus were compiled together with the repertoire data. In a later genetic analysis, genome-wide SNP genotypes for about 60% of the 666 donors were used, and that subset was treated as a discovery cohort. Every discovery cohort repertoire had been produced on one sequencing platform. Class I and class II HLA loci were covered by the typing at four-digit resolution. The number of typed donors differed by locus: about 629-630 for A, B, C, DRB1 and DQB1; 500 to 550 for DQA1; 606 for DPA1; and about 470 for DPB1. Because of strong linkage in the cohort, 5 or 6 DR-DQ haplotypes were treated as single units for association and clustering. Across roughly 420 genotyped donors of the cohort, an average of approximately 200,000 unique TCR beta nucleotide sequences per donor were sequenced, and roughly a sixth of those sequences were non-productive. Findings and caveats that apply to the study as a whole: According to a later analysis, TCR association rates differed among HLA loci, with DRB1 alleles showing the most associated TCRs and HLA-C alleles showing the fewest. Most CMV-associated TCR beta chains appeared to be HLA-restricted in a later analysis, and the HLA associations seemed to be driven largely by CMV exposure. Three of the identified cytomegalovirus-associated TCR beta chains were confirmed in vitro to be specific for cytomegalovirus antigens. In a later analysis, HLA-associated TCR beta chains showed more clonal expansion and lower generation probabilities than non-associated chains that were equally common. This cohort had only TCR beta chains sequenced, and the lack of alpha or paired-chain data limited which features could be detected. A cluster of highly shared sequence variants was judged likely to be a technical artifact of the sequencing pipeline. A later analysis reported that several top co-occurrence clusters appeared linked to parvovirus B19, influenza, CMV and Epstein-Barr virus. A later genetic analysis reported fewer N-insertions in productive TCRs among donors in an Asian-associated ancestry cluster than the roughly 690-donor mean. Immune exposure information for the cohort was limited to CMV serostatus. The study gave a list of under 200 TCR beta chains associated with cytomegalovirus. V-gene and J-gene trimming of TCR beta chains was associated with a missense DCLRE1C variant in a later genetic analysis, and the association was replicated in an independent cohort. In an earlier analysis of fewer than 750 of the donors, most TCR beta V segments were observed in productive rearrangements about 87% or about 30% of the time, broadly matching IMGT annotations. Some IMGT-functional V segments, including TRBV6-2 and TRBV6-3, could not be told apart with the 87-base-pair reads, so those segments were excluded. According to the authors, the approach could potentially be generalized to other disease states and immunological phenotypes. A further reported finding was that TCR beta sequences accurately predicted the HLA-A and HLA-B alleles for most subjects in the first cohort. Because counts were too low, roughly 17 rarely observed V segments, including chromosome 9 orphons, were left out of the earlier analysis of a few hundred of the donors. Presence/absence analyses assumed roughly uniform sequencing depth across donors, an assumption that may not hold. Linkage disequilibrium might explain the correlated functional status among segregating V segments, but an unknown experimental factor could not be excluded. While some public TCRs were present in many individuals, most TCR sequences turned up only very rarely across donors. Because HLA typing was missing for some donors at each locus, association tests included only the typed subset. When HLA alleles, especially DR and DQ, strongly co-occurred, attributing TCR associations to individual alleles was difficult. In a later analysis, around 15,000 TCR beta sequences were associated with specific HLA alleles at a false discovery rate of 0.05. The classifier was reported to diagnose cytomegalovirus status with high specificity and sensitivity in both the original and validation cohorts.

Library creation used the immunoSEQ multiplex PCR assay. For the multiplex PCR, a mixture combining 60 forward primers for TCR Vbeta segments and 13 reverse primers for TCR Jbeta segments was used. A multiplex PCR assay on genomic DNA amplified the CDR3 region of rearranged TCR beta genes. Amplified TCR beta libraries were sequenced as 87-base-pair reads on the Illumina HiSeq System. Turning to the authors' computational methods: A later analysis tallied tens of millions of unique TCR beta chains across the 660 or so repertoires, and about 12 million of those chains were shared by two or more donors. A nearest-neighbor algorithm error-corrected the raw reads and collapsed the reads into unique sequences, merging closely related sequences to remove PCR and sequencing errors. To assign V, D and J gene segments, CDR3 sequences were aligned to IMGT reference sequences. For a sequence to be retained, at least a six-nucleotide match to both a V gene segment and a J gene segment was required. A rearrangement was called productive if the CDR3 had no stop codons and remained in frame with V and J, and every other rearrangement was called non-productive. Following IMGT convention, CDR3 was defined as the stretch from the second conserved V-encoded cysteine up to the conserved J-encoded phenylalanine. Sequences without an unambiguous match to a single V gene segment were excluded from the earlier analysis of about 630 of the donors. An earlier analysis of fewer than 750 of the donors called V segments functional above 56.7% productive rearrangements and segregating when the between-donor standard deviation exceeded 5%. A statistical classification framework was built for diagnosing cytomegalovirus status from the catalog of TCR beta chain sequences. A later analysis assigned V and J genes by comparing TCR nucleotide sequences with IMGT/GENE-DB human TR gene sequences. Using the TCRdist pipeline, a later analysis assigned CDR3 sequences along with most-parsimonious VDJ recombination scenarios. In a later analysis, every TCR beta chain was defined by the combination of its CDR3 amino acid sequence and its V-gene family, and reads without a unique V-gene family were dropped. In a later analysis, 550 to 650 highly shared, low-generation-probability nucleotide sequences were removed to address suspected cross-contamination and a sequencing artifact. In a later analysis, a clonal expansion index for each public chain was calculated from normalized within-repertoire ranks of inferred template counts. A later analysis computed generation probabilities with a VDJ recombination model fitted to out-of-frame rearrangements, and checked the results against IGoR. A later analysis scored TCR-TCR, TCR-HLA and TCR-CMV co-occurrence with hypergeometric tests, applying a repertoire-size bias correction to TCR pairs. A later analysis estimated false discovery rates by permuting HLA or CMV assignments 20 times. In a later analysis, co-occurring TCRs were grouped using DBSCAN, with TCRdist sequence similarity added in when clustering inside HLA-allele-positive subsets. Repertoires with fewer than 30,000 or more than 120,000 public chains were left out of co-occurrence clustering, as were five repertoires with anomalous nucleotide sharing. In its TCRdb copy, this immuneACCESS table keeps in-frame sequences only and misses some clones. Where compared with another copy, unresolved V genes explain less than half of these, and the others have no known cause. V, J and clone size are taken as reported in that table, and D and trimming were inferred from the DNA itself. This sample gives a few hundred thousand clones in total; around 80% of them show up just once. The ten largest clones take up around a sixth of the sample.

With regard to this clone: Its antigen is not yet known. No much larger clone is present one base from it, and per-base qualities are unavailable.

CDR1 and CDR2 (SGHNT, YYREEE) derive from the germline V gene (reference sequence). V gives up 0 bases and J gives up 5 bases, and the segment between their germline ends measures 17 bases. Including cysteine and phenylalanine, the CDR3 has 16 amino acids. Only the CDR3 DNA is retained, 48 bases long and in frame from the first base. The cohort comprised 670 or so healthy bone marrow donors. Cohort members were all nominally healthy when sampled, although unrecorded immune exposures were likely present. The donor tested CMV seronegative, placing the donor among the 300 to 400 seronegative members of the cohort. A peripheral blood sample was provided by each donor, and peripheral blood mononuclear cells were used for TCR beta sequencing. The Qiagen DNeasy Blood Extraction Kit was used to extract genomic DNA from the blood cell samples.

The sequence was collected from a man aged 40-49 years in good health and CMV-seronegative. The specimen was PBMCs. The sequence joins TRBV5-4 to TRBJ1-2; a tentative D match to TRBD1 spans 6 bases. Here the CDR3 is given as CASSLEPTRGSYGYTF. The DNA is as follows: TGTGCCAGCAGCTTGGAGCCGACCAGGGGTTCTTATGGCTACACCTTC.